The TCR beta chain described here comes from a study of T cell repertoires in cytomegalovirus infection. As for the study in general: Public TCR beta signature analysis indicated the presence of both CMV infection and matching HLA type. Study findings and constraints: Summed public TCR beta family frequency identified CMV carriers bearing the relevant HLA. CMV-specific HLA-C-restricted TCR beta clonotypes dominated the ex vivo response.

The germline gives CDR1 MGHDK, CDR2 SYGVNS. The CDR3 is 15 residues long. Deletions cut 8 bases from V and 0 bases from J, with 17 bases between. TCRdb re-analysed the reads in MiXCR, keeping a single row per CDR3 protein. The repertoire consists of roughly 280,000 distinct CDR3 sequences, with roughly 13% occurring once and the leading ten covering around 8.8%. For this clonotype: Its target is not known.

Material: PBMCs. The receptor's source is a human donor in good health (CMV status not recorded). Some clones in this sample may be carry-over from other donors' samples. The gene calls are TRBV25-1 and TRBJ2-7; perhaps TRBD1 as D (5 bases). The DNA of the CDR3 is TGTGCCAGCCGACTCCTGAACAGGTTCTCCTACGAGCAGTACTTC. This sequence encodes CASRLLNRFSYEQYF.